The 13 T cell receptor beta chains reported below all come from one sample, sequenced in a study of cytomegalovirus exposure and HLA in healthy donors. In the PCR, 60 Vbeta and 13 Jbeta primers were used. Generated by immunoSEQ multiplex PCR, the TCRdb table keeps only in-frame clones and is missing some. In the table there are fewer than 25,000 clones, around 80% of which are singletons. Source material: PBMCs. The receptors here all came from a human donor in good health.

The gene calls are TRBV9 and TRBJ2-1, with 9 bases aligning to TRBD1. The trim removed 1 base at V and 6 bases at J, leaving 8 bases unmatched. Germline V CDR1 and CDR2: SGDLS, YYNGEE. The CDR3 is made up of 16 amino acids. The CDR3 here is CASSVFGTGLGNEQFF. The CDR3 DNA reads TGTGCCAGCAGCGTATTTGGGACAGGGCTGGGCAATGAGCAGTTCTTC.

The rearrangement links TRBV19 to TRBJ1-6; 7 nucleotides match TRBD1. After removal of 6 bases from V and 7 bases from J, the junction contained 9 bases not matched to a gene. There are 15 residues in the CDR3. Germline V CDR1 and CDR2: LNHDA, SQIVND (reference sequence). The CDR3 region has the DNA TGTGCCAGTAGCACTAAGGGACAGACCAATTCACCCCTCCACTTT. It codes for CASSTKGQTNSPLHF.

The J gene is TRBJ1-1, the V gene TRBV19, with D possibly TRBD1 on 5 matching bases. The CDR3 has 13 amino acids. Trimming took off 4 bases at V and 1 base at J, with 7 bases between the two ends. CDR1 is LNHDA, CDR2 SQIVND, per germline (reference sequence). The CDR3 protein is CASSNQGNTEAFF. The CDR3 bases are TGTGCCAGTAGTAATCAGGGGAACACTGAAGCTTTCTTT.

This chain joins TRBV6-5 and TRBJ2-3; 8 bases are shared with TRBD2. Germline V lookup: CDR1 MNHEY, CDR2 SVGAGI. V lost 2 bases, J lost 5 bases, and 6 bases stayed unmatched. This CDR3 comprises 15 residues. CDR3 in amino acids: CASSYLAGGVDTQYF. The CDR3 coding sequence is TGTGCCAGCAGTTACCTGGCGGGAGGAGTAGATACGCAGTATTTT.

This clone occurred once. J is TRBJ1-2 and V is TRBV14; D unclear. Germline lookup yields CDR1 SGHDN and CDR2 FVKESK. Deletions cut 3 bases from V and 8 bases from J, with 10 bases between. The CDR3 runs to 12 residues. The CDR3 region is CASSHPFEGYTF. In DNA form, the CDR3 reads TGTGCCAGCAGCCACCCTTTCGAGGGCTACACCTTC. Based on the CDR3 plus reference TRBV14 and TRBJ1-2, the full variable domain is EAGVTQFPSHSVIEKGQTVTLRCDPISGHDNLYWYRRVMGKEIKFLLHFVKESKQDESGMPNNRFLAERTGGTYSTLKVQPAELEDSGVYFCASSHPFEGYTFGSGTRLTVV.

The V call is TRBV6-5, the J call TRBJ2-3, with a possible D match to TRBD2 (6 bases). Germline lookup yields CDR1 MNHEY and CDR2 SVGAGI. The CDR3 loop spans 15 amino acids. The V end lost 6 bases, the J end lost 1 base, and 14 bases lay between the germline ends. The CDR3: CASSFTPGGTDTQYF. Here the CDR3 DNA reads TGTGCCAGCAGCTTTACTCCGGGGGGCACAGATACGCAGTATTTT.

The chain combines TRBV5-1 with TRBJ2-7; D is perhaps TRBD1 (5 bases). V gave up 1 base and J gave up 5 bases, with 10 bases separating them. The CDR3 extends over 13 amino acids. Germline CDR1 SGHRS, CDR2 YFSETQ. The CDR3 DNA sequence: TGCGCCAGCAGCTTGCAGGGAACTAACGAGCAGTACTTC. Translating it yields CASSLQGTNEQYF.

The gene calls are TRBV5-1 and TRBJ1-2; TRBD1 is a possible D gene (5 bases). This CDR3 spans 13 amino acids. With 4 bases removed from V and 4 bases from J, the gap between germline ends came to 11 bases. In germline, CDR1 is SGHRS, CDR2 YFSETQ. In nucleotides, the CDR3 is TGCGCCAGCAGCGACGGACAAGGCTATGGCTACACCTTC. Its protein is CASSDGQGYGYTF.

This chain joins TRBV2 and TRBJ2-2, with TRBD2 matching over 7 bases. The germline V gene encodes CDR1 SNHLY and CDR2 FYNNEI. Losses at the gene ends were 2 bases for V and 5 bases for J; bases not matched to a gene: 8. The length of the CDR3 is 16 residues. As DNA, the CDR3 is TGTGCCAGCAGTGAACGGGCGGGAGTGCGGACCGGGGAGCTGTTTTTT. Amino acids: CASSERAGVRTGELFF.

The chain employs TRBV25-1 and TRBJ2-2; 9 bases are shared with TRBD1. CDR1 and CDR2 from the germline V gene are MGHDK and SYGVNS. With 1 base clipped from V and 0 bases from J, the junction kept 0 bases outside the gene matches. The CDR3 is 16 residues long. The CDR3 reads CASSEWTGANTGELFF. DNA for the CDR3: TGTGCCAGCAGTGAATGGACAGGGGCGAACACCGGGGAGCTGTTTTTT.

V gene TRBV4-2 combines with J gene TRBJ2-1, with 8 bases identical to TRBD2. V gave up 6 bases and J gave up 10 bases; unmatched junction bases: 14. Germline-derived CDR1 and CDR2 are LGHNA and YNFKEQ. The CDR3 contains 15 residues. Here the CDR3 reads CASRVSAGGRGEQFF. The DNA for the CDR3 is TGTGCCAGCAGAGTTTCGGCGGGGGGAAGGGGGGAGCAGTTCTTC.

V is TRBV5-6 and J is TRBJ1-1; a weak D match, TRBD1 (6 bases). Germline-derived CDR1 and CDR2 are SGHDT and YYEEEE. CDR3 length: 15 amino acids. V shed 4 bases and J shed 7 bases, with 20 bases lying between them. The CDR3: CASSPGLGRRGEAFF. CDR3 DNA sequence: TGTGCCAGCAGCCCTGGACTGGGGCGCAGGGGTGAAGCTTTCTTT. The whole variable domain, filled in from reference TRBV5-6 and TRBJ1-1, reads DAGVTQSPTHLIKTRGQQVTLRCSPKSGHDTVSWYQQALGQGPQFIFQYYEEEERQRGNFPDRFSGHQFPNYSSELNVNALLLGDSALYLCASSPGLGRRGEAFFGQGTRLTVV.

The rearrangement links TRBV11-3 to TRBJ2-7; 10 bases agree with TRBD1. Germline CDR1 is SGHNT and CDR2 is YENEEA. Trimming at V came to 5 bases and at J to 3 bases, leaving 7 bases not matched to a gene. This CDR3 is 15 amino acids long. For the CDR3, the DNA is TGTGCCAGCAGCCCCCCGGGGACAGGGGACTACGAGCAGTACTTC. As protein: CASSPPGTGDYEQYF.